Listed below are T cell receptor beta chains from one sample, sequenced in a study of identifying expanded T cells in peripheral blood. Data came from immunoSEQ multiplex PCR; TCRdb stores just in-frame clones and leaves some out. The sample consists of 100,000 or so clones, approximately 88% of them appearing once. The sequencing sample was made of blood. Every receptor here comes from a person aged 18 to 70 in good health. The CDR3 runs from the conserved cysteine through the conserved F or W. The order of the fields is D gene, J gene, clone size, V gene, CDR3 DNA, CDR3 protein. The D gene is left open where the match is weak. Size is omitted from some rows. Given values are once, few, many or a class for expanded clones.

TRBD1 TRBJ1-1 . TRBV2 TGTGCCAGCCGAGACAGGGAGAACACTGAAGCTTTCTTT CASRDRENTEAFF
. TRBJ2-2 once TRBV21-1 TGTGCCAGCAGCACTAGAACTCCGGGGCGAAACAACACCGGGGAGCTGTTTTTT CASSTRTPGRNNTGELFF
. TRBJ1-1 . TRBV7-2 TGTGCCAGCAGCTTAGCCACGGGTATGGGATACGAAGCTTTCTTT CASSLATGMGYEAFF
. TRBJ1-2 . TRBV5-5 TGTGCCAGCAGCTTGGCCCCACAGGGATTCTATGGCTACACCTTC CASSLAPQGFYGYTF
. TRBJ1-4 . TRBV4-1 TGCGCCAGCAGCCTGGATCCAGGGGAAGGAGTTGCAACTAATGAAAAACTGTTTTTT CASSLDPGEGVATNEKLFF
. TRBJ1-2 . TRBV30 TGTGCCTGGAGTGTTTCAGAGAGGCATGGCTACACCTTC CAWSVSERHGYTF
. TRBJ1-1 few TRBV30 TGTGCCTGGTCCAGGGATCAGGACACTGAAGCTTTCTTT CAWSRDQDTEAFF
TRBD1 TRBJ2-7 . TRBV6-1 TGTGCCAGCAACCCGGGACAGGGGGTCGAGCAGTACTTC CASNPGQGVEQYF
TRBD1 TRBJ1-5 . TRBV30 TGTGCCTGGAGTGGACAGGGTCATCAGCCCCAGCATTTT CAWSGQGHQPQHF
TRBD1 TRBJ1-2 . TRBV29-1 TGCAGCGTTCCCGGGACAGGGGTCGGCTACACCTTC CSVPGTGVGYTF
. TRBJ1-5 . TRBV25-1 TGTGCCAGCAGTTGGAGCAATCAGCCCCAGCATTTT CASSWSNQPQHF
TRBD1 TRBJ1-4 few TRBV7-9 TGTGCCAGCAGCCCGCAGGGGGCACCGGGTGAAAAACTGTTTTTT CASSPQGAPGEKLFF
. TRBJ2-6 . TRBV18 TGTGCCAGCTCACCCTTGACAACGGGGTTAGGGGCCAACGTCCTGACTTTC CASSPLTTGLGANVLTF
. TRBJ1-2 . TRBV19 TGTGCCAGTAGGGAGGATCACAACTATGGCTACACCTTC CASREDHNYGYTF
. TRBJ1-3 . TRBV14 TGTGCCAGCAGCCGAAATACGGGGGGGCGCCCGGGAAACACCATATATTTT CASSRNTGGRPGNTIYF
TRBD1 TRBJ1-1 . TRBV11-2 TGTGCCAGCAGCCCGCAGGGACAGGCACTCGGGAACACTGAAGCTTTCTTT CASSPQGQALGNTEAFF
. TRBJ2-2 . TRBV30 TGTGCCTGGAGCCTCAGAAACACCGGGGAGCTGTTTTTT CAWSLRNTGELFF
TRBD2 TRBJ2-5 . TRBV5-1 TGCGCCAGCAAATCTAGCGGGGGGCCTCAAGAGACCCAGTACTTC CASKSSGGPQETQYF
TRBD1 TRBJ2-7 . TRBV18 TGTGCCAGCTCAAGGGACAGGGTAACCTACGAGCAGTACTTC CASSRDRVTYEQYF
. TRBJ2-4 . TRBV6-1 TGTGCCAGCAGTGAAGGGTGGTCGGGCATTCAGTACTTC CASSEGWSGIQYF
. TRBJ2-7 . TRBV6-5 TGTGCCAGCGGTCCGACGTCAGGGGGAGGGCGCGAGCAGTACTTC CASGPTSGGGREQYF
. TRBJ2-1 . TRBV29-1 TGCAGCGTTGAAGATAGCCCTACTTCCTACAATGAGCAGTTCTTC CSVEDSPTSYNEQFF
. TRBJ1-1 . TRBV2 TGTGCCAGCAGTGCTCCGGGCCCGAACACTGAAGCTTTCTTT CASSAPGPNTEAFF
. TRBJ1-1 . TRBV14 TGTGCCAGCAGCCACAGGGAGACGGACACTGAAGCTTTCTTT CASSHRETDTEAFF
TRBD1 TRBJ1-5 . TRBV7-2 TGTGCCAGCAGGCGAAGGGCAGGGGGCGAACAGCCCCAGCATTTT CASRRRAGGEQPQHF
TRBD1 TRBJ1-2 . TRBV7-8 TGTGCCAGCAGGGCAGGGGGAGGCTACACCTTC CASRAGGGYTF